This is a list of T cell receptor beta chains from one sample in a study of neoadjuvant anti-PD-1 for oral cavity cancer. The protocol was immunoSEQ multiplex PCR, while the TCRdb copy is restricted to in-frame clones and leaves out a portion. The sample holds around 62,000 clones, 65% to 80% seen once. The sample consisted of PBMCs, taken before nivolumab (anti-PD-1) treatment. All receptors derive from a person between 35 and 79 years old with oral cavity squamous cell carcinoma. Each CDR3 is given with its conserved first and last residue. The order of the fields is V gene, J gene, CDR3 protein.

>TRBV6-5|TRBJ1-1
CASTRRQRGEAFF
>TRBV27|TRBJ2-1
CASSFLTSNDNEQFF
>TRBV18|TRBJ2-7
CASSPTKTTAYEQYF
>TRBV9|TRBJ2-3
CASSADIGTDTQYF
>TRBV19|TRBJ2-1
CASRTDRGLVSTNEQFF
>TRBV6-5|TRBJ2-7
CASTPTGTGSYEQYF
>TRBV6-5|TRBJ2-7
CASSIASGSLYEQYF
>TRBV10-3|TRBJ2-1
CAISEAGGGFGDEQFF
>TRBV21-1|TRBJ2-7
CASSKDADPF
>TRBV4-2|TRBJ2-6
CASSRRGQGISGANVLTF
>TRBV19|TRBJ1-2
CASSKRGAGAVDGYTF
>TRBV2|TRBJ1-5
CASHRDSNQPQHF
>TRBV6-6|TRBJ2-1
CASTFEGPYNEQFF
>TRBV4-1|TRBJ1-6
CASSLTDLGTINSPLHF
>TRBV27|TRBJ1-2
CASSLEAGGAGYTF
>TRBV7-6|TRBJ2-7
CASSLFAGGNHEQYF
>TRBV7-8|TRBJ1-2
CASSNRRDSIKIYGYTF
>TRBV19|TRBJ1-2
CASSIAGLPEGYGYTF
>TRBV19|TRBJ1-5
CASNLRGRRQPQHF
>TRBV5-4|TRBJ2-1
CASSPPRGGNEQFF
>TRBV19|TRBJ2-7
CASSLLQEPPYEQYF
>TRBV19|TRBJ2-2
CASSRTGGEDTGELFF
>TRBV6-6|TRBJ1-2
CASSADRAGYGYTF
>TRBV5-8|TRBJ2-5
CASSLRGAVSQETQYF
>TRBV5-1|TRBJ2-7
CASSSQAGSYEQYF
>TRBV5-1|TRBJ1-6
CASSLVTNNSPLHF
>TRBV5-1|TRBJ1-3
CASSPPLTGAGNTIYF
>TRBV5-1|TRBJ1-3
CASSLQGNTIYF
>TRBV5-1|TRBJ2-7
CASSFTPGQGFEQYF
>TRBV7-3|TRBJ2-1
CASSALAGEVSDEQFF
>TRBV5-1|TRBJ1-3
CASSFGLLSGNTIYF
>TRBV2|TRBJ2-3
CASSVRGTADTQYF
>TRBV7-6|TRBJ2-7
CASSSRQGQGDYEQYF
>TRBV9|TRBJ2-3
CASSPLGGRADTQYF
>TRBV5-1|TRBJ1-6
CAGSRDGSSPLHF
>TRBV19|TRBJ2-1
CASSIRGDYDEQFF
>TRBV27|TRBJ2-1
CASSRFGGNEQFF
>TRBV7-6|TRBJ1-2
CASSIGGGMDGYTF
>TRBV11-3|TRBJ1-5
CASRSFGHGGNQPQHF
>TRBV29-1|TRBJ2-7
CSGQVGTYEQYF
>TRBV5-1|TRBJ2-5
CATATSSYGETQYF
>TRBV2|TRBJ2-1
CASSPTSNEQFF
>TRBV27|TRBJ2-4
CASSATGGDIQYF
>TRBV5-1|TRBJ2-7
CASRRAPTDSSLEQYF
>TRBV28|TRBJ1-1
CASSLQHGQAQAFF
>TRBV4-1|TRBJ2-5
CASSQDQERETQYF
>TRBV7-8|TRBJ2-1
CASSLTRTGGSYNEQFF
>TRBV11-2|TRBJ1-6
CASSLGQGASPLHF
>TRBV28|TRBJ1-1
CASGSGGSTEAFF
>TRBV5-1|TRBJ2-7
CASTRGNEQYF
>TRBV7-9|TRBJ1-2
CASSRDRGVYGYTF
>TRBV5-6|TRBJ1-1
CASSLTVMNTEAFF
>TRBV5-1|TRBJ2-1
CASSLGGSSYNEQFF
>TRBV5-1|TRBJ2-1
CASSFGGLGLASHNEQFF